Shown below are 8 T cell receptor beta chains from a single sample sequenced in a study of blood T cell repertoires in COVID-19. Using immunoSEQ multiplex PCR, the repertoire was profiled, and TCRdb retains in-frame clones only, with some absent. The table includes 200,000 to 250,000 clones, 86% detected once. The sequenced sample was peripheral blood. The receptors come from a man aged 45-60 years with acute or convalescent COVID-19.

The rearrangement joins TRBV6-6 to TRBJ1-4; no clear D gene. Germline CDR1 MNHNY, CDR2 SVGAGI (reference sequence). V was clipped by 5 bases and J by 8 bases, with 12 bases between them. The CDR3 runs to 13 residues. In DNA form, the CDR3 reads TGTGCCAGCAGTCCCCCCCGAGGGGAAAAACTGTTTTTT. Its protein product is CASSPPRGEKLFF.

The chain carries TRBV6-5 and TRBJ1-6; 9 bases match TRBD1. The CDR3 runs 15 residues. V lost 4 bases and J lost 9; bases outside the gene matches: 7. Germline V gene data show CDR1 as MNHEY and CDR2 as SVGAGI. The CDR3: CASSSQDRGGSPLHF. The DNA for the CDR3 is TGTGCCAGCAGTTCCCAGGACAGGGGTGGTTCACCCCTCCACTTT.

The rearrangement uses TRBV6-5 and TRBJ2-2, with D hard to call. Germline-derived CDR1 and CDR2 are MNHEY and SVGAGI. This CDR3 comprises 14 residues. V was pared by 4 bases and J by 4 bases, with 10 bases between. Here the CDR3 DNA reads TGTGCCAGCAGTTCCACAGCTTTCACCGGGGAGCTGTTTTTT. Protein sequence: CASSSTAFTGELFF.

J is TRBJ1-2 and V is TRBV9; maybe TRBD1 (5 bases). V shed 3 bases and J shed 5 bases, with 8 bases lying between them. Germline values: CDR1 SGDLS, CDR2 YYNGEE. The CDR3 has 12 residues. The CDR3 DNA reads TGTGCCAGCAGCGACCAGGGTTATGGCTACACCTTC. Protein product: CASSDQGYGYTF.

The chain is built from TRBV7-3 and TRBJ1-3, with D perhaps TRBD1 (6 bases). The ends were cut back, 4 bases at V and 0 bases at J, with 7 bases in the middle. In germline, CDR1 is SGHTA, CDR2 FQGTGA. The CDR3 is 14 amino acids. The CDR3 region is CASSSGASGNTIYF. The DNA for the CDR3 is TGTGCCAGCAGCTCAGGGGCCTCTGGAAACACCATATATTTT.

This chain connects TRBV5-1 to TRBJ2-7; the D gene is possibly TRBD2 (5 bases). The CDR3 runs 14 residues. Germline lookup yields CDR1 SGHRS and CDR2 YFSETQ. Trimming took 4 bases from V and 4 from J, leaving 15 bases between them. Written as DNA, the CDR3 is TGCGCCAGCAGCCCCCTGAGCGGTGCGTACGAGCAGTACTTC. Translating gives CASSPLSGAYEQYF.

The V call is TRBV6-5, the J call TRBJ1-2, with 7 bases aligning to TRBD1. J was trimmed by 3 bases and V by 7 bases; bases with no gene match: 8. CDR1 and CDR2 (germline): MNHEY, SVGAGI. The CDR3 extends over 14 amino acids. Here the CDR3 reads CASILHGTDYGYTF. CDR3 DNA: TGTGCCAGCATCCTACATGGGACAGACTATGGCTACACCTTC.

This clone was seen only once. The chain combines TRBV5-1 with TRBJ1-2; 7 bases align to TRBD1. The CDR3 length is 15 residues. J lost 8 bases, V lost 0 bases, and 10 bases had no gene match. Germline V gene data show CDR1 as SGHRS and CDR2 as YFSETQ. The CDR3 sequence: CASSLAKRTGHGYTF. The CDR3 bases are TGCGCCAGCAGCTTGGCAAAACGGACAGGTCACGGCTACACCTTC.